The clone carrying this TCR beta chain was counted a few times. The data originate from a study of CD8 T cells in ankylosing spondylitis. TCRdb passed the 5' RACE reads through MiXCR, listing each CDR3 protein once. The table records 120,000 to 150,000 distinct CDR3 sequences, approximately 8.4% of them present only once. The CDR3 spans 14 residues. Losses at the gene ends were 5 bases for V and 10 bases for J; bases not matched to a gene: 11. Germline-derived CDR1 and CDR2 are SGHTA and FQGNSA. The origin of this receptor is a male donor with ankylosing spondylitis. V gene TRBV7-2 combines with J gene TRBJ2-1; 7 nucleotides align to TRBD1. Sequencing was performed on synovial fluid, either unsorted or a sorted T cell fraction (not recorded which). DNA of the CDR3: TGTGCCAGCAGCACACAGGGGTTCCCGGTCGAGCAGTTCTTC. It translates to CASSTQGFPVEQFF.